The next 2 T cell receptor beta chains were all read from a single sample in a study of regulatory T cells in long-lasting Graves disease. Time point: persistent/refractory GD, antithyroid drugs over 5 years with positive TRAb. PBMCs were the source of the RNA used for TCR sequencing. In building TCR beta libraries, iRepertoire HTBI primers were used together with Arm-PCR of CDR3 regions. In TCRdb, the multiplex PCR reads were re-called with MiXCR into one record per CDR3 protein. The sample records around 510,000 distinct CDR3 sequences, about 20% being singletons. The material sequenced was peripheral blood mononuclear cells (PBMCs), taken when the disease was refractory, from a patient treated with antithyroid drugs. Receptor source: a female donor with Graves disease.

This clonotype was recorded at least ten times. The chain links TRBV24-1 to TRBJ1-1; D uncertain. The length of the CDR3 is 11 residues. Per the germline V gene, CDR1 is KGHDR and CDR2 is SFDVKD. Trimming left V 9 bases short and J 4 bases short, with 8 bases between. CDR3 in amino acids: CATGEGTEAFF. The CDR3 nucleotides are TGTGCCACCGGGGAGGGCACTGAAGCTTTCTTT.

V is TRBV6-1 and J is TRBJ1-1; TRBD1 is a possible D gene (5 bases). Trimming cost V 6 bases and J 7 bases, with 21 bases left between them. Germline values: CDR1 MNHNS, CDR2 SASEGT. CDR3 length: 15 amino acids. CDR3 sequence: CASSRGDLMHSEAFF. The CDR3 bases are TGTGCCAGCAGCCGGGGGGACCTTATGCATAGTGAAGCTTTCTTT.